This T cell receptor (beta chain) originates from a study of shared clonotypes between healthy human individuals. Whole-study results and caveats: Limitation of the genetic and exposure-history diversity represented came from the few donors.

As regards this clone: Its antigen remains unidentified.

Everyone who donated was a Caucasian adult who lived in Nashville, Tennessee. CD45RA+ naive and CD45RA-negative memory subsets were separated from CD4+ cells. TCRdb's table, derived via immunoSEQ multiplex PCR, lists solely in-frame clones and lacks some. The sample includes more than 850,000 clones, 70% to 80% of them seen just once. CDR3 size: 15 residues. Germline values: CDR1 SGHTS, CDR2 YDEGEE. Trimming took 5 bases from V and 2 from J; bases not matched to a gene: 6. Sequencing input: memory CD4+ T cells from PBMCs. As to subset: CD45RA-negative fraction. The genes are TRBV5-8 and TRBJ2-1; 8 bases match TRBD2. This clonotype originated in a man aged 18 to 29 in good health. Some clones in this sample may be carry-over from other donors' samples. The CDR3 coding sequence is TGTGCCAGCAGTACCGGGAGGGCCGCCTACAATGAGCAGTTCTTC. Translated, it gives CASSTGRAAYNEQFF.